This TCR beta chain originates from a study of cytomegalovirus exposure and HLA in healthy donors. The V gene lost 5 bases and the J gene lost 3 bases, with 6 bases spanning the gap. Germline V CDR1 and CDR2: SGHRS, YFSETQ. CDR3 size: 13 residues. The PCR used 60 Vbeta and 13 Jbeta primers. Only in-frame clones appear in the TCRdb table, and some are missing; sequencing was by immunoSEQ multiplex PCR. Of approximately 77,000 clones listed, about three quarters are singletons. Sequencing was carried out using PBMCs. The source is a man aged 35 to 55 in good health and CMV-seronegative. V usage is TRBV5-1 and J usage is TRBJ2-6, with D maybe TRBD1 (5 bases). The CDR3 loop reads CASRGVGANVLTF. The CDR3 DNA follows: TGCGCCAGCAGAGGGGTTGGGGCCAACGTCCTGACTTTC. The entire variable domain, with the rest obtained from reference TRBV5-1 and TRBJ2-6, is as follows: KAGVTQTPRYLIKTRGQQVTLSCSPISGHRSVSWYQQTPGQGLQFLFEYFSETQRNKGNFPGRFSGRQFSNSRSEMNVSTLELGDSALYLCASRGVGANVLTFGAGSRLTVL.